A selection of T cell receptor beta chains follows, all from one sample in a study of blood T cell repertoires in COVID-19. Sequencing was performed with immunoSEQ multiplex PCR; in TCRdb, only in-frame clones are kept and a portion is missing. The repertoire includes fewer than 200,000 clones, over 80% of them detected once, and more than 4.5% sits in the top ten. Material for sequencing was peripheral blood. The receptors here all came from a man aged 25 to 40 with COVID-19, enrolled during active disease. Both conserved end residues are part of each CDR3. D genes are given only for firm matches. For some rows the clone size is stated as once, few or many, or as a class when expanded; others skip it.

j_call v_call d_call clone_size cdr3_aa cdr3_nt
TRBJ2-7 TRBV19 . once CASSIPPGEQYF TGTGCCAGTAGTATCCCACCGGGAGAGCAGTACTTC
TRBJ2-3 TRBV11-1 . . CASSLEGVSSTDTQYF TGTGCCAGCAGCTTAGAGGGGGTATCTAGCACAGATACGCAGTATTTT
TRBJ2-1 TRBV27 TRBD2 . CASSPAGSGGYNEQFF TGTGCCAGCAGTCCCGCCGGTAGCGGGGGATACAATGAGCAGTTCTTC
TRBJ2-7 TRBV10-3 TRBD2 . CAISESIAGGTYEQYF TGTGCCATCAGTGAGTCGATAGCGGGGGGCACCTACGAGCAGTACTTC
TRBJ1-6 TRBV7-6 . . CASSKSPRYQAKGDNSPLHF TGTGCCAGCAGCAAATCCCCCAGGTACCAGGCTAAGGGGGATAATTCACCCCTCCACTTT
TRBJ2-1 TRBV28 TRBD2 . CASPGGTSGRAPYNEQFF TGTGCCAGCCCAGGAGGGACTAGCGGGAGGGCCCCCTACAATGAGCAGTTCTTC
TRBJ1-1 TRBV7-3 TRBD1 . CASSTGQGENTEAFF TGTGCCAGCAGCACGGGACAGGGAGAAAACACTGAAGCTTTCTTT
TRBJ2-7 TRBV7-8 . once CASSLGQGQGEQYF TGTGCCAGCAGCTTAGGGCAGGGCCAAGGGGAGCAGTACTTC
TRBJ1-1 TRBV27 . . CASSPQGITEAFF TGTGCCAGCAGCCCTCAGGGGATCACTGAAGCTTTCTTT
TRBJ1-1 TRBV14 . . CASSQGWDISVAFF TGTGCCAGCAGCCAAGGATGGGACATTTCGGTGGCTTTCTTT
TRBJ1-5 TRBV19 TRBD1 . CASSFRTGNNQPQHF TGTGCCAGTAGTTTCCGGACAGGGAACAATCAGCCCCAGCATTTT
TRBJ2-7 TRBV5-1 TRBD2 . CASSLAGGQYEQYF TGCGCCAGCAGCCTAGCGGGGGGGCAGTACGAGCAGTACTTC
TRBJ2-7 TRBV4-1 TRBD1 . CASSTTGGMYEQYF TGCGCCAGCAGCACTACAGGGGGCATGTACGAGCAGTACTTC
TRBJ1-4 TRBV29-1 . . CSGATPEKLFF TGCAGCGGGGCGACACCTGAAAAACTGTTTTTT
TRBJ2-7 TRBV5-6 TRBD1 . CASSFLTGGEYEQYF TGTGCCAGCAGCTTCTTGACAGGGGGTGAGTACGAGCAGTACTTC
TRBJ1-1 TRBV29-1 . . CSVVRGTEAFF TGCAGCGTTGTCCGGGGCACTGAAGCTTTCTTT
TRBJ1-2 TRBV2 TRBD1 . CASSNGQGHGYTF TGTGCCAGCAGTAACGGACAGGGCCATGGCTACACCTTC
TRBJ1-6 TRBV11-2 . . CASSFSYDLNSPLHF TGTGCCAGCAGCTTTTCCTACGATCTGAATTCACCCCTCCACTTT
TRBJ1-2 TRBV19 . . CASSTDRRGYTF TGTGCCAGTAGTACGGACAGAAGGGGCTACACCTTC
TRBJ1-2 TRBV28 . . CASSLTQAYGYTF TGTGCCAGCAGTTTAACGCAGGCCTATGGCTACACCTTC
TRBJ2-5 TRBV21-1 . . CASSSQTGLGETQYF TGTGCCAGCAGCAGCCAAACAGGGTTGGGAGAGACCCAGTACTTC
TRBJ2-1 TRBV4-3 TRBD2 once CASSQGRTSSYNEQFF TGCGCCAGCAGCCAAGGGAGGACTAGCAGCTACAATGAGCAGTTCTTC
TRBJ2-1 TRBV28 TRBD2 . CASSLRGGNEQFF TGTGCCAGCAGCTTGCGGGGGGGTAATGAGCAGTTCTTC
TRBJ2-3 TRBV19 TRBD2 . CASSIGGGYTDTQYF TGTGCCAGTAGTATAGGGGGGGGATACACAGATACGCAGTATTTT
TRBJ1-2 TRBV2 . . CASSLGENTF TGTGCCAGCAGCTTAGGGGAAAACACCTTC
TRBJ2-4 TRBV30 . . CAWSVGSGAKNIQYF TGTGCCTGGAGTGTAGGCAGCGGCGCCAAAAACATTCAGTACTTC
TRBJ1-1 TRBV4-3 . . CASSQERAGALGDTEAFF TGCGCCAGCAGCCAAGAGAGGGCAGGGGCACTTGGGGACACTGAAGCTTTCTTT
TRBJ2-7 TRBV14 . once CASSLRTEQYF TGTGCCAGCAGCCTAAGGACAGAGCAGTACTTC
TRBJ1-2 TRBV5-8 . . CASSLVSEAGLGGYTF TGTGCCAGCAGCTTGGTCAGCGAGGCGGGACTAGGCGGCTACACCTTC
TRBJ1-1 TRBV7-8 . . CASSFSDRNTEAFF TGTGCCAGCAGCTTCTCGGACAGGAACACTGAAGCTTTCTTT
TRBJ1-3 TRBV19 . . CASNRQVSGNTIYF TGTGCCAGTAATCGACAGGTTTCTGGAAACACCATATATTTT
TRBJ1-1 TRBV4-1 . . CASSQVATANTEAFF TGCGCCAGCAGCCAAGTAGCAACGGCTAACACTGAAGCTTTCTTT
TRBJ2-7 TRBV18 . . CASSPSAAGLYEQYF TGTGCCAGCTCACCGTCGGCAGCAGGCCTCTACGAGCAGTACTTC
TRBJ2-7 TRBV4-3 TRBD2 . CASSQDGTSGSLTYEQYF TGCGCCAGCAGCCAAGATGGGACTAGCGGGAGTCTGACCTACGAGCAGTACTTC
TRBJ2-7 TRBV12-3/TRBV12-4 . . CASSPRDKQYF TGTGCCAGCAGTCCCCGTGACAAACAGTACTTC
TRBJ2-4 TRBV5-6 . . CASSPTTVAKNIQYF TGTGCCAGCAGCCCCACGACAGTAGCCAAAAACATTCAGTACTTC
TRBJ2-7 TRBV18 . . CASSRQNGLTGEQYF TGTGCCAGCTCAAGGCAGAACGGGCTGACGGGGGAGCAGTACTTC
TRBJ1-5 TRBV5-1 TRBD1 . CASSDTGGQPQHF TGCGCCAGCAGCGATACAGGGGGCCAGCCCCAGCATTTT
TRBJ2-5 TRBV5-1 TRBD1 . CASSPGQGRETQYF TGCGCCAGCAGCCCGGGACAGGGGCGAGAGACCCAGTACTTC
TRBJ1-2 TRBV25-1 . . CASSEQPGLHGYTF TGTGCCAGCAGTGAACAACCAGGTCTCCATGGCTACACCTTC
TRBJ2-7 TRBV5-4 TRBD2 . CASSWGDSGGPSSYEQYF TGTGCCAGCAGCTGGGGAGATAGCGGGGGACCGAGCTCCTACGAGCAGTACTTC
TRBJ2-3 TRBV6-6 . . CASISKGLPDTQYF TGTGCCAGCATCTCCAAGGGGCTGCCGGATACGCAGTATTTT
TRBJ1-2 TRBV7-8 . . CASSPYRGNYGYTF TGTGCCAGCAGCCCATATCGGGGAAACTATGGCTACACCTTC
TRBJ1-5 TRBV12-3/TRBV12-4 . . CASSPDYNQPQHF TGTGCCAGCAGCCCCGACTACAATCAGCCCCAGCATTTT
TRBJ1-5 TRBV12-5 TRBD1 . CASVVAGGSQPQHF TGTGCTAGTGTTGTAGCAGGGGGCTCTCAGCCCCAGCATTTT
TRBJ2-3 TRBV19 TRBD2 . CASSASAGAGTDTQYF TGTGCCAGTAGTGCCTCAGCGGGGGCGGGCACAGATACGCAGTATTTT
TRBJ2-5 TRBV7-2 . . CASTLTGLAKETQYF TGTGCCAGCACCCTAACGGGGCTAGCGAAAGAGACCCAGTACTTC
TRBJ2-3 TRBV28 . once CASRESTDTQYF TGTGCCAGCAGAGAGAGCACAGATACGCAGTATTTT
TRBJ2-1 TRBV9 TRBD2 . CASGRTSGTYNEQFF TGTGCCAGCGGTAGGACTAGCGGAACCTACAATGAGCAGTTCTTC
TRBJ1-1 TRBV9 . . CASSVAPGGNTEAFF TGTGCCAGCAGCGTAGCGCCCGGGGGAAACACTGAAGCTTTCTTT
TRBJ1-5 TRBV15 . once CATSRGAYQPQHF TGTGCCACCAGCAGGGGGGCTTATCAGCCCCAGCATTTT
TRBJ1-1 TRBV27 . once CASKWAGDPLRNTEAFF TGTGCCAGCAAATGGGCAGGGGACCCCCTTCGGAACACTGAAGCTTTCTTT
TRBJ1-2 TRBV18 TRBD1 . CASSGTAEHGYTF TGTGCCAGCTCAGGGACAGCTGAACATGGCTACACCTTC
TRBJ2-7 TRBV7-9 . . CASSLAATSYEQYF TGTGCCAGCAGCTTAGCGGCCACCTCCTACGAGCAGTACTTC
TRBJ2-7 TRBV4-1 . . CASTLVAGQTYEQYF TGCGCCAGCACCCTCGTGGCAGGGCAAACCTACGAGCAGTACTTC
TRBJ1-1 TRBV19 . . CASSPRVLLMNTEAFF TGTGCCAGTAGTCCCCGGGTGCTTTTGATGAACACTGAAGCTTTCTTT
TRBJ2-3 TRBV18 TRBD1 . CASSPGGFRGQAADTQYF TGTGCCAGCTCACCAGGGGGTTTCCGGGGACAGGCGGCAGATACGCAGTATTTT
TRBJ2-2 TRBV5-1 TRBD2 . CASSQTSGATGELFF TGCGCCAGCAGCCAGACTAGCGGGGCCACCGGGGAGCTGTTTTTT
TRBJ2-1 TRBV6-6 TRBD1 . CAGRRTGGALWEQFF TGTGCCGGAAGAAGGACAGGGGGGGCCCTTTGGGAGCAGTTCTTC